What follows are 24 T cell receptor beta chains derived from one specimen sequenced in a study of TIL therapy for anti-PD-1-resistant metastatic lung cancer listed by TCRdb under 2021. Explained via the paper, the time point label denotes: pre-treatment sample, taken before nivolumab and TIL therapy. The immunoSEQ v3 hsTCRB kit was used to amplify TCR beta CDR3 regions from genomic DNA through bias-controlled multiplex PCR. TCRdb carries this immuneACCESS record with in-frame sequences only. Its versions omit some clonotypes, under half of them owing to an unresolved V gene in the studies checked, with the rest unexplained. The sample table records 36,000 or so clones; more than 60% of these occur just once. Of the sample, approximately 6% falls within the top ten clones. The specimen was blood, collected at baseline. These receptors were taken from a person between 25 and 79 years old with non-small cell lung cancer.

The CDR3 spells CASGLSSASTDTQYF. The CDR3 nucleotides are TGTGCTAGTGGTTTGTCTAGCGCTAGCACAGATACGCAGTATTTT. This chain links TRBV12-5 with TRBJ2-3, with a possible D match to TRBD2 (6 bases). This CDR3 contains 15 residues. Between the trimmed V and J ends, which lost 2 bases and 0 bases, there was a span of 9 bases. Looked up from germline, CDR1 is LGHNT and CDR2 is FRNRAP.

The chain's CDR3 is CASSYWAGTGSYEQYF. DNA for the CDR3: TGTGCCAGTAGTTACTGGGCAGGGACGGGCTCCTACGAGCAGTACTTC. This chain joins TRBV19 and TRBJ2-7; D assignment may be TRBD1 or TRBD2 (5 bases each). V gave up 5 bases and J gave up 0 bases, with 17 bases separating them. The CDR3 length is 16 residues. CDR1 and CDR2 from the germline V gene are LNHDA and SQIVND (reference sequence).

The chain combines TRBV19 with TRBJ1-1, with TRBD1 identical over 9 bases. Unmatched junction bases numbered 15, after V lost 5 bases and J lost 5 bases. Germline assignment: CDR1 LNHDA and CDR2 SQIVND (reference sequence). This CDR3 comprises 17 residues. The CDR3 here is CASSGAWDRVWRTEAFF. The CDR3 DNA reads TGTGCCAGTAGTGGGGCATGGGACAGGGTATGGAGGACTGAAGCTTTCTTT.

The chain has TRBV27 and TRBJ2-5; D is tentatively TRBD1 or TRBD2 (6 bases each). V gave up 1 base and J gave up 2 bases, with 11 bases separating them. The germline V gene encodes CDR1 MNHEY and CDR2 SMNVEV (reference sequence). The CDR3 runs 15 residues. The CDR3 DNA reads TGTGCCAGCAGTTTATTAGGGGGGCGGCAAGAGACCCAGTACTTC. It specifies CASSLLGGRQETQYF.

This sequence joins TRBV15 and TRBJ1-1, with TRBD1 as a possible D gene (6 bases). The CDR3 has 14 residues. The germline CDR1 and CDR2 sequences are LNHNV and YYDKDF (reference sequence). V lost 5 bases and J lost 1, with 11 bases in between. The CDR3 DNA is TGTGCCACCAGCGGTACAGGGACGAACACTGAAGCTTTCTTT. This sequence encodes CATSGTGTNTEAFF.

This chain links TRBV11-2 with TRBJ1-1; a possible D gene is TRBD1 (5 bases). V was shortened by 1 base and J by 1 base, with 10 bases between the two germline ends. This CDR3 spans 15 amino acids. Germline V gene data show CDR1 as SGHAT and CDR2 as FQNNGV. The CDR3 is CASSLVGGGNTEAFF. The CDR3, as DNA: TGTGCCAGCAGCTTAGTGGGTGGGGGGAACACTGAAGCTTTCTTT. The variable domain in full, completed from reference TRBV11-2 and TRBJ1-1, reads EAGVAQSPRYKIIEKRQSVAFWCNPISGHATLYWYQQILGQGPKLLIQFQNNGVVDDSQLPKDRFSAERLKGVDSTLKIQPAKLEDSAVYLCASSLVGGGNTEAFFGQGTRLTVV.

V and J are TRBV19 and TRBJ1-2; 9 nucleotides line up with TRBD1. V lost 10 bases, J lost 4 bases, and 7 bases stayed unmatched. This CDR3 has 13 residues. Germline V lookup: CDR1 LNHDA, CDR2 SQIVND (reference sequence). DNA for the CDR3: TGTGCCACCCGGGGACAGGGCTCCTATGGCTACACCTTC. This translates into CATRGQGSYGYTF.

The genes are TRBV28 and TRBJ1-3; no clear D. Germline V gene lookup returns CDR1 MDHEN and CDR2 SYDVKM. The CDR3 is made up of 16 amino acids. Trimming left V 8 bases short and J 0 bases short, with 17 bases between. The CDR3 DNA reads TGTGCCAGCGGGAGCGGAACCCTTGACTCTGGAAACACCATATATTTT. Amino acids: CASGSGTLDSGNTIYF.

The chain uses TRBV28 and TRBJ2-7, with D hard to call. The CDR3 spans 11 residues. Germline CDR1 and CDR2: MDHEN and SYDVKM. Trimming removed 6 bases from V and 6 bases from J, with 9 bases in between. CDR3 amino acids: CASSLVSEQYF. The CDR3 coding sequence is TGTGCCAGCAGCCTCGTCAGCGAGCAGTACTTC.

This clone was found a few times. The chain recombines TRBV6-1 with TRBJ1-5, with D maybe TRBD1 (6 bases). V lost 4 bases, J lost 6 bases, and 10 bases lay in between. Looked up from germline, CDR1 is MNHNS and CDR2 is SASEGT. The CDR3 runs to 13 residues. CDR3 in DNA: TGTGCCAGCAGTGTACAGGGACCTCAGCCCCAGCATTTT. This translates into CASSVQGPQPQHF.

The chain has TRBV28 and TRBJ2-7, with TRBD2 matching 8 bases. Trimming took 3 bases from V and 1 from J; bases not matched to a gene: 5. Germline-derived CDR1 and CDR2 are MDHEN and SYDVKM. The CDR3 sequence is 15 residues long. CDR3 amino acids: CASSFIAGISYEQYF. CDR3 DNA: TGTGCCAGCAGTTTCATAGCGGGGATTTCCTACGAGCAGTACTTC.

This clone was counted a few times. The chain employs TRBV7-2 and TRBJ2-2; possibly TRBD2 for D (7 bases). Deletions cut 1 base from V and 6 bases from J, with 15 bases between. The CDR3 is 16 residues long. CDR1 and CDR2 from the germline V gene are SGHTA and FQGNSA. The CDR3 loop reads CASSLGIRGGSGELFF. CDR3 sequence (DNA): TGTGCCAGCAGCTTAGGAATTAGGGGGGGCTCCGGGGAGCTGTTTTTT.

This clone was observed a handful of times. As DNA, the CDR3 is TGTGCCAGCAGTCGCGTCGGGGCCTACGAGCAGTACTTC. It codes for CASSRVGAYEQYF. V is TRBV25-1 and J is TRBJ2-7; D might be TRBD2 (5 bases). Germline assignment: CDR1 MGHDK and CDR2 SYGVNS. This CDR3 is built from 13 residues. The ends were cut back, 5 bases at V and 2 bases at J, with 10 bases in the middle.

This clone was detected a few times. In DNA form, the CDR3 reads TGTGCCAGCAGCTGGGGACCGGAGCCCCAGCATTTT. This encodes CASSWGPEPQHF. The rearrangement uses TRBV5-6 and TRBJ1-5; TRBD1 might be the D (5 bases). This CDR3 comprises 12 residues. Germline-derived CDR1 and CDR2 are SGHDT and YYEEEE. The germline V and J ends were trimmed by 3 bases and 8 bases, with 9 bases remaining between them.

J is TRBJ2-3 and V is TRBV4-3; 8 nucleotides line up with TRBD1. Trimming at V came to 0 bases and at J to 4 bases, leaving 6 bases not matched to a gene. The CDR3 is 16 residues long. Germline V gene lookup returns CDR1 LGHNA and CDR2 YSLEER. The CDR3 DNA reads TGCGCCAGCAGCCAAGACAGGGGGCCCCTAGCAGATACGCAGTATTTT. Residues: CASSQDRGPLADTQYF.

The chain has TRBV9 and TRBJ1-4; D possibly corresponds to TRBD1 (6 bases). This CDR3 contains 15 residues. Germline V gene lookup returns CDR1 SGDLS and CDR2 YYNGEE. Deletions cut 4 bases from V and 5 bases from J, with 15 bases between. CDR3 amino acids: CASSFRTERNEKLFF. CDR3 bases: TGTGCCAGCAGCTTCCGGACAGAAAGGAATGAAAAACTGTTTTTT.

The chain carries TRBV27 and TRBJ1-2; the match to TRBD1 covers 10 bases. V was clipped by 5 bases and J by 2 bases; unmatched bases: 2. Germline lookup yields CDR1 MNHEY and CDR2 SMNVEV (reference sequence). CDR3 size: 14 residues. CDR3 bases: TGTGCCAGCAGTCCGACAGGGGGCAACTATGGCTACACCTTC. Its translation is CASSPTGGNYGYTF.

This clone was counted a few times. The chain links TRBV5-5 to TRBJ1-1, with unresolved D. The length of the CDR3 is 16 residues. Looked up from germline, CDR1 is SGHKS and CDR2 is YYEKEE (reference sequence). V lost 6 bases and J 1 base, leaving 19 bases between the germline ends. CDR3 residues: CASTLFPGYQNTEAFF. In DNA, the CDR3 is TGTGCCAGCACCCTATTCCCCGGCTATCAGAACACTGAAGCTTTCTTT.

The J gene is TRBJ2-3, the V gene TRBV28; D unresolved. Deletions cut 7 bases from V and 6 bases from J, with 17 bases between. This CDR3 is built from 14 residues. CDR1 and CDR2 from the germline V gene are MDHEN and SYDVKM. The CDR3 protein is CASTRPGVWDTQYF. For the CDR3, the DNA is TGTGCCAGCACCCGCCCCGGCGTGTGGGATACGCAGTATTTT.

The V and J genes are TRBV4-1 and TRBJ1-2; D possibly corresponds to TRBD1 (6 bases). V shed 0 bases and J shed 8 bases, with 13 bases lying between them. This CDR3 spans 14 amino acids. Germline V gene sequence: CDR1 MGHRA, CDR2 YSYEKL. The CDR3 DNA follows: TGCGCCAGCAGCCAAGAAACAGGGAGGGTCGGCTACACCTTC. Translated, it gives CASSQETGRVGYTF.

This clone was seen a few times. This chain's CDR3 is CASSPGSYPAEAFF. CDR3 DNA sequence: TGTGCCAGCAGCCCGGGCTCCTATCCCGCTGAAGCTTTCTTT. The genes are TRBV5-4 and TRBJ1-1; D gene uncertain. Germline-derived CDR1 and CDR2 are SGHNT and YYREEE (reference sequence). The CDR3 spans 14 residues. V was trimmed by 4 bases and J by 6 bases, leaving 16 bases between them.

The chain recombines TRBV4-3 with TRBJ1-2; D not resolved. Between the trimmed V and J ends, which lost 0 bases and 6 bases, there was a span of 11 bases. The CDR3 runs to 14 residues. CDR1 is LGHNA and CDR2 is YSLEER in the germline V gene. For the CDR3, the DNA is TGCGCCAGCAGCCAAGATTCCGGGTTGGATGGCTACACCTTC. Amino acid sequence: CASSQDSGLDGYTF.

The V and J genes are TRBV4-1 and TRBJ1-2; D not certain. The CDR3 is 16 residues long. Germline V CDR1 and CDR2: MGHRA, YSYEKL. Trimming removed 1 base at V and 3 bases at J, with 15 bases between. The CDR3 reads CASSQGASASYYGYTF. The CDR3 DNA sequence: TGCGCCAGCAGCCAAGGGGCTTCGGCCTCATACTATGGCTACACCTTC.

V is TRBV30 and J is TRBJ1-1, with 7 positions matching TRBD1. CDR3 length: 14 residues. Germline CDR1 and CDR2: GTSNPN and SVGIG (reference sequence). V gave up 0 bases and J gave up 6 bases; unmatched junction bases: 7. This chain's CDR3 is CAWSVQGLYSEAFF. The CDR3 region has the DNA TGTGCCTGGAGTGTACAGGGGCTCTACTCTGAAGCTTTCTTT.